The 29 T cell receptor beta chains listed next were all sequenced from one sample in a study of beta chain features in type 1 diabetes. Overall study findings and caveats: Researchers report that Type 1 diabetes patients had moderately but significantly shorter TCRB CDR3s across all four CD4+ subsets.

No antigen has been assigned to these receptors. Since all of the isolated RNA was reverse transcribed, expressed TCRB transcripts were what got sequenced. Only in-frame clones appear in the TCRdb table, and some are missing; sequencing was by immunoSEQ multiplex PCR. This table holds around 97,000 clones, under 30% found once. Sequencing was performed on central memory CD4+ T cells from blood. These receptors originate from a woman between 18 and 29 years old with type 1 diabetes.

V is TRBV5-1 and J is TRBJ2-1, with a possible D match to TRBD2 (5 bases). V lost 1 base to trimming and J lost 6 bases, with 17 bases between them. The CDR3 is 16 amino acids. Germline CDR1 reads SGHRS; CDR2 reads YFSETQ. CDR3 coding DNA: TGCGCCAGCAGCTTGACTAGTTTGGGCTCCCGCAATGAGCAGTTCTTC. Translated: CASSLTSLGSRNEQFF.

The rearrangement uses TRBV7-2 and TRBJ2-3, with D uncertain. V lost 7 bases and J lost 0, with 17 bases in between. The CDR3 has 16 residues. Germline V gene data show CDR1 as SGHTA and CDR2 as FQGNSA. The CDR3 spells CASTPIGSTSTDTQYF. The CDR3 DNA sequence: TGTGCCAGCACCCCGATCGGGTCGACTAGCACAGATACGCAGTATTTT.

V and J are TRBV7-2 and TRBJ2-5; 9 bases align to TRBD2. Trimming took 5 bases from V and 4 from J; bases not matched to a gene: 17. The CDR3 spans 18 residues. Germline V gene data show CDR1 as SGHTA and CDR2 as FQGNSA. CDR3 protein: CASSPLGISGSSGETQYF. The DNA of the CDR3 is TGTGCCAGCAGCCCCCTGGGGATTAGCGGGAGTTCTGGAGAGACCCAGTACTTC.

The CDR3 loop is CASRGSGAGYTGELFF. The CDR3 region has the DNA TGCGCCAGCAGGGGGTCGGGAGCAGGGTACACCGGGGAGCTGTTTTTT. The J gene is TRBJ2-2, the V gene TRBV10-2; D is perhaps TRBD2 (6 bases). V lost 6 bases and J 3 bases, leaving 17 bases between the germline ends. The CDR3 has 16 amino acids. Germline V gene sequence: CDR1 WSHSY, CDR2 SAAADI.

The chain has TRBV6-5 and TRBJ2-4; 7 nucleotides line up with TRBD1. The CDR3 is 15 residues long. V was clipped by 5 bases and J by 3 bases; unmatched bases: 7. Germline loops: CDR1 MNHEY, CDR2 SVGAGI. CDR3 in DNA: TGTGCCAGCAGTCGAAGACAGGGAGTCAAAAACATTCAGTACTTC. It specifies CASSRRQGVKNIQYF.

The rearrangement links TRBV18 to TRBJ1-1; D unresolved. The CDR3 has 14 amino acids. V was cut by 1 base and J by 1 base, with 7 bases left in between. Germline V gene lookup returns CDR1 KGHSH and CDR2 LQKENI. CDR3 amino acids: CASSPQRTNTEAFF. The CDR3 region has the DNA TGTGCCAGCTCACCACAGCGGACGAACACTGAAGCTTTCTTT.

This clone was picked up a small number of times. This chain links TRBV11-2 with TRBJ2-1; TRBD1 agrees at 7 bases. The CDR3 sequence is 14 residues long. After removal of 4 bases from V and 6 bases from J, the junction contained 6 bases not matched to a gene. CDR1 and CDR2 (germline): SGHAT, FQNNGV. The CDR3 loop is CASSSGQVSNEQFF. The CDR3 nucleotides are TGTGCCAGCAGCTCTGGACAGGTATCCAATGAGCAGTTCTTC.

The V and J genes are TRBV7-9 and TRBJ2-7; 9 bases map to TRBD2. The V gene's germline CDR1 is SEHNR and CDR2 FQNEAQ (reference sequence). Trimming took 2 bases from V and 2 from J; bases not matched to a gene: 7. The CDR3 is 16 amino acids. Written as DNA, the CDR3 is TGTGCCAGCAGCTTATTTATAGCGGGGGCCCCCTACGAGCAGTACGTC. Encoded protein: CASSLFIAGAPYEQYV.

J is TRBJ2-1 and V is TRBV19, with TRBD2 as a possible D gene (5 bases). Germline CDR1 LNHDA, CDR2 SQIVND (reference sequence). Trimming took 5 bases from V and 0 from J, leaving 20 bases between them. The CDR3 length is 18 residues. The CDR3 sequence: CASSQTPRTGNSYNEQFF. Written as DNA, the CDR3 is TGTGCCAGTAGTCAGACCCCCCGAACGGGGAACTCCTACAATGAGCAGTTCTTC.

V usage is TRBV7-2 and J usage is TRBJ2-5; possibly TRBD1 for D (5 bases). Deletions cut 0 bases from V and 5 bases from J, with 10 bases between. CDR3 length: 14 residues. Germline CDR1 reads SGHTA; CDR2 reads FQGNSA. The CDR3, as DNA: TGTGCCAGCAGCTTAGCCAGGGTCGGTGAGACCCAGTACTTC. It encodes CASSLARVGETQYF.

This clone was seen a few times. This sequence joins TRBV9 and TRBJ1-5; D remains ambiguous. Deletions cut 4 bases from V and 0 bases from J, with 11 bases between. The germline gives CDR1 SGDLS, CDR2 YYNGEE. The CDR3 covers 15 residues. DNA for the CDR3: TGTGCCAGCAGCCCAAAAGACAATAGCAATCAGCCCCAGCATTTT. Protein sequence: CASSPKDNSNQPQHF.

CDR3 sequence: CASSLGDRGAYEQYF. The CDR3 DNA sequence: TGTGCCAGCAGCTTGGGGGACAGGGGGGCCTACGAGCAGTACTTC. The chain has TRBV5-8 and TRBJ2-7; 11 nucleotides agree with TRBD1. The germline CDR1 and CDR2 sequences are SGHTS and YDEGEE. V dropped 0 bases and J dropped 2; count of bases not matched to a gene: 1. The CDR3 runs 15 residues.

The J gene is TRBJ1-1, the V gene TRBV20-1; 7 positions agree with TRBD1. The CDR3 consists of 11 residues. The germline V gene encodes CDR1 DFQATT and CDR2 SNEGSKA (reference sequence). The V and J ends lost 6 bases and 11 bases, in that order; junction bases with no gene match: 9. This CDR3 is CSADRDGVAFF. CDR3 sequence (DNA): TGCAGTGCCGACAGGGACGGGGTGGCTTTCTTT.

The chain combines TRBV5-1 with TRBJ1-1, with D unresolved. The CDR3 contains 13 residues. From germline, CDR1 is SGHRS and CDR2 YFSETQ. The V end lost 0 bases, the J end lost 4 bases, and 7 bases lay between the germline ends. This CDR3 is CASSLVGSTEAFF. CDR3 nucleotides: TGCGCCAGCAGCTTGGTGGGGAGCACTGAAGCTTTCTTT.

This clone was picked up a small number of times. The chain recombines TRBV5-1 with TRBJ1-1; D might be TRBD1 (5 bases). The germline V gene encodes CDR1 SGHRS and CDR2 YFSETQ. The CDR3 contains 14 residues. V was trimmed by 3 bases and J by 4 bases, leaving 13 bases between them. The CDR3 protein is CASSSDPGGTEAFF. The CDR3 coding sequence is TGCGCCAGCAGCTCAGACCCGGGGGGCACTGAAGCTTTCTTT.

J is TRBJ2-5 and V is TRBV30; a weak D match, TRBD2 (6 bases). Between the trimmed V and J ends, which lost 4 bases and 4 bases, there was a span of 13 bases. Per germline, CDR1 GTSNPN and CDR2 SVGIG (reference sequence). The CDR3 is 13 amino acids. CDR3 in DNA: TGTGCCTGGAACGTACGGGACTTAGAGACCCAGTACTTC. Amino acid sequence: CAWNVRDLETQYF. The variable domain in full, with the rest retrieved from reference TRBV30 and TRBJ2-5, is SQTIHQWPATLVQPVGSPLSLECTVEGTSNPNLYWYRQAAGRGLQLLFYSVGIGQISSEVPQNLSASRPQDRQFILSSKKLLLSDSGFYLCAWNVRDLETQYFGPGTRLLVL.

This clone has only a few counts. The chain carries TRBV11-2 and TRBJ2-3, with a possible D match to TRBD1 (5 bases). Trimming removed 4 bases at V and 1 base at J, with 9 bases between. CDR1 and CDR2 from the germline V gene are SGHAT and FQNNGV. This CDR3 has 14 amino acids. In DNA form, the CDR3 reads TGTGCCAGCAGCTCTACACAGGGCACAGATACGCAGTATTTT. This codes for CASSSTQGTDTQYF.

This clone was detected only once. The sample contains more than one DNA sequence encoding this CDR3. The rearrangement uses TRBV20-1 and TRBJ2-3, with TRBD2 as a possible D gene (5 bases). Trimming stripped 3 bases from V and 5 bases from J, with 6 bases between. Germline lookup yields CDR1 DFQATT and CDR2 SNEGSKA (reference sequence). The CDR3 is 11 amino acids. CDR3 sequence: CSASREDTQYF. CDR3 DNA: TGCAGTGCTAGCCGGGAAGATACGCAGTATTTT.

The V call is TRBV28, the J call TRBJ1-1; TRBD1 matches at 10 bases. In germline, CDR1 is MDHEN, CDR2 SYDVKM. V gave up 7 bases and J gave up 5 bases; unmatched junction bases: 4. CDR3 size: 13 residues. The CDR3 here is CASTDRGWTEAFF. The CDR3 DNA reads as TGTGCCAGCACGGACAGGGGGTGGACTGAAGCTTTCTTT.

The V call is TRBV6-6, the J call TRBJ1-3; TRBD1 aligns across 8 bases. Germline loops: CDR1 MNHNY, CDR2 SVGAGI (reference sequence). The CDR3 length is 14 residues. With 6 bases clipped from V and 7 bases from J, the junction kept 8 bases outside the gene matches. Written as DNA, the CDR3 is TGTGCCAGCAGAGCAGGGGGCGCGGCGAACACCATATATTTT. Protein sequence: CASRAGGAANTIYF.

The V and J genes are TRBV10-3 and TRBJ2-3; D is perhaps TRBD2 (6 bases). The V gene lost 4 bases and the J gene lost 1 base, with 15 bases spanning the gap. Germline assignment: CDR1 ENHRY and CDR2 SYGVKD. This CDR3 is 16 amino acids long. The CDR3 sequence is CAISASGGTRTDTQYF. CDR3 DNA: TGTGCCATCAGTGCCTCCGGGGGAACACGCACAGATACGCAGTATTTT.

This chain uses TRBV5-6 with TRBJ2-5; 10 bases fit TRBD1. The length of the CDR3 is 15 residues. Germline trimming cut 3 bases from V and 1 base from J; bases unmatched to any gene: 3. Germline V gene sequence: CDR1 SGHDT, CDR2 YYEEEE. The CDR3 DNA follows: TGTGCCAGCAGCTCCGGGACAGGGGCCCAAGAGACCCAGTACTTC. Translating it yields CASSSGTGAQETQYF.

This clone was seen only a few times. V usage is TRBV29-1 and J usage is TRBJ2-5; possibly TRBD2 for D (6 bases). The V gene lost 3 bases and the J gene lost 5 bases, with 10 bases spanning the gap. Germline CDR1 SQVTM, CDR2 ANQGSEA. This CDR3 contains 12 residues. The CDR3 here is CSVDSRGETQYF. As DNA, the CDR3 is TGCAGCGTTGACAGTCGGGGGGAGACCCAGTACTTC.

The sample holds a few counts of this clone. The chain couples TRBV5-5 to TRBJ2-3; 8 bases align to TRBD1. Germline V CDR1 and CDR2: SGHKS, YYEKEE (reference sequence). With 4 bases clipped from V and 3 bases from J, the junction kept 10 bases outside the gene matches. This CDR3 has 16 amino acids. CDR3 sequence (DNA): TGTGCCAGCAGCATTGGACAGGGATACTCGACAGATACGCAGTATTTT. Protein sequence: CASSIGQGYSTDTQYF.

The V and J genes are TRBV5-1 and TRBJ2-5; TRBD2 aligns across 7 bases. The CDR3 totals 13 residues. The V and J ends lost 3 bases and 7 bases, in that order; junction bases with no gene match: 6. In germline, CDR1 is SGHRS, CDR2 YFSETQ. The CDR3 is CASSSGGEGTQYF. The CDR3 nucleotides read TGCGCCAGCAGCTCGGGGGGAGAAGGGACCCAGTACTTC.

This clone was observed a handful of times. The chain combines TRBV5-4 with TRBJ2-2; TRBD1 agrees at 11 bases. Germline CDR1 is SGHNT and CDR2 is YYREEE (reference sequence). The length of the CDR3 is 16 residues. J gave up 7 bases and V 4 bases, and 9 bases lay outside the gene matches. The CDR3 loop is CASSVDPGQGVGELFF. The CDR3 bases are TGTGCCAGCAGCGTGGACCCGGGACAGGGGGTCGGGGAGCTGTTTTTT.

V gene TRBV5-1 combines with J gene TRBJ2-2; a weak D match, TRBD2 (6 bases). The V and J ends lost 1 base and 6 bases respectively, with 10 bases between them. This CDR3 region has 14 residues. Germline CDR1 SGHRS, CDR2 YFSETQ. As DNA, the CDR3 is TGCGCCAGCAGCTTGCCCCGCGGGGCCGGGGAGCTGTTTTTT. Its translation is CASSLPRGAGELFF.

The chain links TRBV6-6 to TRBJ2-7, with 11 bases that match TRBD1. The germline V gene has CDR1 MNHNY and CDR2 SVGAGI (reference sequence). This CDR3 contains 14 residues. Unmatched junction bases numbered 4, after V lost 7 bases and J lost 2 bases. The CDR3 here is CASKPGQGAYEQYF. CDR3 bases: TGTGCCAGCAAGCCGGGACAGGGGGCCTACGAGCAGTACTTC.

V gene TRBV7-3 combines with J gene TRBJ2-1; 13 bases agree with TRBD2. CDR1 is SGHTA and CDR2 is FQGTGA in the germline V gene. The CDR3 loop spans 17 amino acids. The V segment lost 5 bases and the J segment 5 bases; nucleotides outside the gene matches: 9. This CDR3 reads CASSPNWGLAGHNEQFF. Written as DNA, the CDR3 is TGTGCCAGCAGCCCTAATTGGGGACTAGCGGGACACAATGAGCAGTTCTTC.